A selection of T cell receptor beta chains follows, all from one sample in a study of cytomegalovirus exposure and HLA in healthy donors. Sequencing used immunoSEQ multiplex PCR; TCRdb keeps in-frame clones, though not all of them. Of 110,000 or so clones listed, 65% to 75% are singletons. Sequences were obtained from PBMCs. These receptors all stem from a woman between 50 and 59 years old in good health and CMV-seropositive. CDR3s include the opening cysteine and the closing phenylalanine or tryptophan. The order of the fields is J gene, clone size, D gene, V gene, CDR3 DNA, CDR3 protein. A D gene is named only where the DNA matches it firmly. Expanded clones are given a class, and other clones once, few, many or no size at all.

TRBJ1-4,-,TRBD1,TRBV5-8,TGTGCCAGCAGCTTGCGGTCGACAGGGCTTAATGAAAAACTGTTTTTT,CASSLRSTGLNEKLFF
TRBJ2-7,once,TRBD1,TRBV30,TGTGCCTGGAATGGACAGGGGGCTCGGTACGAGCAGTACTTC,CAWNGQGARYEQYF
TRBJ1-1,-,TRBD1,TRBV13,TGTGCCAGCAGCGAGGGGACAGGAAGTGAAGCTTTCTTT,CASSEGTGSEAFF
TRBJ2-7,-,-,TRBV27,TGTGCCAGCAGTTCCAGGGGAGAAGGCTACGAGCAGTACTTC,CASSSRGEGYEQYF
TRBJ1-2,-,-,TRBV5-6,TGTGCCAGCAACACCCTTTACGAACAGAACTATGGCTACACCTTC,CASNTLYEQNYGYTF
TRBJ1-4,few,-,TRBV19,TGTGCCAGTAGTTCCTTGTTAGCAACTAATGAAAAACTGTTTTTT,CASSSLLATNEKLFF
TRBJ2-5,-,-,TRBV5-1,TGCGCCAGCAGCTACGACAGAAGAGAGACCCAGTACTTC,CASSYDRRETQYF
TRBJ1-4,-,-,TRBV28,TGTGCCAGCAGCCTTTCTGCGACTAATGAAAAACTGTTTTTT,CASSLSATNEKLFF
TRBJ2-1,few,TRBD2,TRBV27,TGTGCCAGCAGGGCGGGAGTTTATTCGAGTACCGCCTACAATGAGCAGTTCTTC,CASRAGVYSSTAYNEQFF
TRBJ1-2,-,TRBD1,TRBV6-6,TGTGCCAGCAGTACGGCGACAGGGGCTGTTGGCTACACCTTC,CASSTATGAVGYTF
TRBJ1-2,-,TRBD1,TRBV10-3,TGTGCCGTTGAAACCGGGACAGGGGGCTCCCACGCGGGCTACACCTTC,CAVETGTGGSHAGYTF
TRBJ1-2,-,-,TRBV5-5,TGTGCCAGCGGCCGGGGTGGGGACTATGGCTACACCTTC,CASGRGGDYGYTF
TRBJ2-5,-,-,TRBV5-4,TGTGCCAGCAGCTTGGCTTTACAGGAAGAGACCCAGTACTTC,CASSLALQEETQYF
TRBJ2-1,-,-,TRBV11-2,TGTGCCAGCAGCTTAGAACACTCCTACAATGAGCAGTTCTTC,CASSLEHSYNEQFF
TRBJ1-4,-,-,TRBV28,TGTGCCAGCAGGAGGACAAGAGCCTCGGGTAATGAAAAACTGTTTTTT,CASRRTRASGNEKLFF
TRBJ2-1,-,TRBD1,TRBV7-9,TGTGCCAGCAGCCACACGGACAGGGAATACAATGAGCAGTTCTTC,CASSHTDREYNEQFF
TRBJ1-1,-,-,TRBV5-4,TGTGCCAGCAGCCCTGCTGAGTCGAACACTGAAGCTTTCTTT,CASSPAESNTEAFF
TRBJ2-7,-,TRBD1,TRBV9,TGTGCCAGCAGCCCTCGGACAGGGGACCCCGAGCAGTACTTC,CASSPRTGDPEQYF
TRBJ2-5,-,TRBD1,TRBV2,TGTGCCAGCAGCAGACAGGGTTATGAGACCCAGTACTTC,CASSRQGYETQYF
TRBJ1-1,once,-,TRBV7-2,TGTGCCAGCAGCTTAATACGGGGTACTGAAGCTTTCTTT,CASSLIRGTEAFF
TRBJ1-2,once,-,TRBV14,TGTGCCAGCAGCCAAGATCTCAGGCCCCCGGAGGGGTATGGCTACACCTTC,CASSQDLRPPEGYGYTF
TRBJ1-3,-,-,TRBV5-8,TGTGCCAGCCGTCAGGGCTCTGGAAACACCATATATTTT,CASRQGSGNTIYF
TRBJ1-3,few,-,TRBV4-3,TGCGCCAGCAGCCCCCTGATGGCGGGAGGAAACACCATATATTTT,CASSPLMAGGNTIYF
TRBJ1-6,-,-,TRBV10-2,TGCGCCAGCAGTGAGCCGGGTGCCTATAATTCACCCCTCCACTTT,CASSEPGAYNSPLHF
TRBJ1-5,-,TRBD1,TRBV19,TGTGCCAGTAGTATTCAGGGACAGGGCAATCAGCCCCAGCATTTT,CASSIQGQGNQPQHF
TRBJ2-5,-,TRBD2,TRBV7-2,TGTGCCAGCAGCTTACGGCTAGCGGGAGGGGAGACCCAGTACTTC,CASSLRLAGGETQYF
TRBJ2-7,-,TRBD2,TRBV7-7,TGTGCCAGCAGCGAAGGACTAGCGACTACCTACGAGCAGTACTTC,CASSEGLATTYEQYF
TRBJ1-1,-,TRBD1,TRBV5-4,TGTGCCAGCAGCTTGGGTTCGCAGGGGGCGAACACTGAAGCTTTCTTT,CASSLGSQGANTEAFF
TRBJ2-7,few,TRBD2,TRBV6-5,TGTGCCAGCAGTTACTCTCGCGGGGGAGGCGACGAGCAGTACTTC,CASSYSRGGGDEQYF
TRBJ1-5,few,-,TRBV15,TGTGCCACCAGCAGAGAGGGGGCTCAGCCCCAGCATTTT,CATSREGAQPQHF
TRBJ1-1,-,TRBD1,TRBV5-6,TGTGCCAGCAGTAGACAGGGGGCTGTTCAGCCTGAAGCTTTCTTT,CASSRQGAVQPEAFF
TRBJ2-3,once,TRBD2,TRBV2,TGTGCCAGCAGACAACTAGCGGGATTACTGAGCACAGATACGCAGTATTTT,CASRQLAGLLSTDTQYF
TRBJ1-5,-,-,TRBV18,TGTGCCAGCTCGCGGGCGGAGAGCAATCAGCCCCAGCATTTT,CASSRAESNQPQHF
TRBJ2-5,-,TRBD1,TRBV28,TGTGCCAGCAGTTTTCGGGGACAGGGGGGAGAGACCCAGTACTTC,CASSFRGQGGETQYF
TRBJ1-6,once,-,TRBV15,TGTGCCACCAGCAGAGACCCCGTAGGGGATAATTCACCCCTCCACTTT,CATSRDPVGDNSPLHF
TRBJ2-5,-,TRBD1,TRBV5-5,TGTGCCAGCAGCCGACTCGGGACAGGGGGACAGCAAGAGACCCAGTACTTC,CASSRLGTGGQQETQYF